The 27 T cell receptor beta chains in this list originate from one sample, sequenced in a study of blood T cell repertoires in COVID-19. The assay was immunoSEQ multiplex PCR, and TCRdb's table has in-frame clones only and misses some. The table records around 370,000 clones, around 86% of them present only once. What was sequenced was peripheral blood. These receptors were obtained from a woman in her fifties or sixties with COVID-19, enrolled during active disease.

The chain couples TRBV6-5 to TRBJ1-5; 7 bases are shared with TRBD1. The CDR3 consists of 14 residues. Germline V CDR1 and CDR2: MNHEY, SVGAGI. Unmatched junction bases numbered 6, after V lost 6 bases and J lost 4 bases. Written as DNA, the CDR3 is TGTGCCAGCAGCACAATACAGGGGAATCAGCCCCAGCATTTT. Its translation: CASSTIQGNQPQHF.

Only a few counts were recorded for this clone. The gene calls are TRBV27 and TRBJ2-2, with TRBD2 matching over 7 bases. Germline loops: CDR1 MNHEY, CDR2 SMNVEV (reference sequence). CDR3 length equals 15 residues. The V and J ends lost 2 bases and 4 bases, in that order; junction bases with no gene match: 4. In DNA form, the CDR3 reads TGTGCCAGCAGTTTAAGACTAGCCGGCACCGGGGAGCTGTTTTTT. This codes for CASSLRLAGTGELFF.

V is TRBV10-3 and J is TRBJ2-5, with D perhaps TRBD2 (6 bases). The CDR3 has 16 residues. The V end was cut by 3 bases, the J end by 4 bases, with 18 bases between. CDR1 is ENHRY and CDR2 is SYGVKD in the germline V gene. The CDR3 DNA follows: TGTGCCATCAGTGATCCTACTGCGTCGGGAGTAGAGACCCAGTACTTC. Its protein product is CAISDPTASGVETQYF.

The CDR3 sequence: CASSYSAGRGQETQYF. The CDR3 nucleotides read TGTGCCAGCAGTTACTCCGCAGGGCGGGGCCAAGAGACCCAGTACTTC. The chain couples TRBV6-6 to TRBJ2-5; D possibly corresponds to TRBD2 (6 bases). Germline lookup yields CDR1 MNHNY and CDR2 SVGAGI (reference sequence). Trimming shortened V by 0 bases and J by 1 base, and 12 bases separated the two germline ends. This CDR3 is built from 16 residues.

The chain has TRBV13 and TRBJ1-1; D gene ambiguous. The V end was cut by 4 bases, the J end by 1 base, with 16 bases between. The CDR3 consists of 16 residues. Germline CDR1 reads PRHDT; CDR2 reads FYEKMQ (reference sequence). CDR3 protein: CASSSSMAVWNTEAFF. The CDR3 region has the DNA TGTGCCAGCAGCTCATCGATGGCAGTCTGGAACACTGAAGCTTTCTTT.

The rearrangement links TRBV5-1 to TRBJ2-3; 13 bases agree with TRBD2. The CDR3 length is 15 residues. V dropped 3 bases and J dropped 4; count of bases not matched to a gene: 2. Per the germline V gene, CDR1 is SGHRS and CDR2 is YFSETQ. CDR3 region: CASSWTSGRADTQYF. CDR3 coding DNA: TGCGCCAGCAGCTGGACTAGCGGGAGAGCAGATACGCAGTATTTT.

As DNA, the CDR3 is TGTGCCAGCAGCTTCTCTAGCGGGGGTGAGACCCAGTACTTC. It encodes CASSFSSGGETQYF. This chain connects TRBV11-2 to TRBJ2-5; TRBD2 matches 10 bases. This CDR3 comprises 14 residues. The junction had 3 bases not matched to a gene; V was cut back by 3 bases and J by 5 bases. Germline loops: CDR1 SGHAT, CDR2 FQNNGV.

The DNA for the CDR3 is TGTGCCAGCAGCTACGGGGTTGGGGTTTCCAATCAGCCCCAGCATTTT. Its protein is CASSYGVGVSNQPQHF. This chain connects TRBV7-9 to TRBJ1-5, with no clear D. Trimming took 4 bases from V and 3 from J, leaving 16 bases between them. Germline loops: CDR1 SEHNR, CDR2 FQNEAQ (reference sequence). The CDR3 spans 16 residues.

The chain uses TRBV9 and TRBJ2-3, with 8 bases that match TRBD2. Per the germline V gene, CDR1 is SGDLS and CDR2 is YYNGEE. After removal of 2 bases from V and 4 bases from J, the junction contained 3 bases not matched to a gene. This CDR3 spans 14 amino acids. The CDR3 here is CASSVSGRSDTQYF. CDR3 nucleotides: TGTGCCAGCAGCGTGAGCGGGAGATCAGATACGCAGTATTTT.

V is TRBV5-5 and J is TRBJ2-7; TRBD1 aligns across 8 bases. The germline V gene has CDR1 SGHKS and CDR2 YYEKEE (reference sequence). There are 15 residues in the CDR3. V shed 1 base and J 5 bases; nucleotides not matched to a gene: 8. The CDR3 coding sequence is TGTGCCAGCAGCTTGTTTGGACAGGGAAGGAACGAGCAGTACTTC. Translation gives CASSLFGQGRNEQYF.

This clone appeared once. The CDR3 spells CASSLGRQDTYEQYF. The CDR3 DNA follows: TGTGCCAGCAGCTTAGGAAGACAGGATACCTACGAGCAGTACTTC. J is TRBJ2-7 and V is TRBV13; the D gene is possibly TRBD1 (6 bases). The CDR3 loop spans 15 amino acids. Trimming removed 0 bases at V and 2 bases at J, with 11 bases between. Germline V gives CDR1 PRHDT, CDR2 FYEKMQ (reference sequence).

The chain carries TRBV11-3 and TRBJ2-2; D is possibly TRBD2 (6 bases). Trimming cost V 4 bases and J 7 bases, with 16 bases left between them. There are 15 residues in the CDR3. The V gene's germline CDR1 is SGHNT and CDR2 YENEEA. CDR3 loop: CASSSTGRGYGELFF. Written as DNA, the CDR3 is TGTGCCAGCAGCTCAACGGGTCGGGGGTACGGGGAGCTGTTTTTT.

This sequence joins TRBV5-1 and TRBJ2-6, with D unclear. Trimming took off 7 bases at V and 0 bases at J, with 20 bases between the two ends. CDR3 length: 18 residues. Germline CDR1 is SGHRS and CDR2 is YFSETQ. The DNA of the CDR3 is TGCGCCAGCTCCCCCCCCCTTTTTCCCTCCTCTGGGGCCAACGTCCTGACTTTC. It translates to CASSPPLFPSSGANVLTF.

The J gene is TRBJ1-3, the V gene TRBV7-2; D unresolved. Deletions cut 1 base from V and 4 bases from J, with 11 bases between. The germline gives CDR1 SGHTA, CDR2 FQGNSA. The CDR3 length is 15 residues. Written as DNA, the CDR3 is TGTGCCAGCAGCTTAGAGGTGGGGAGGGGAAACACCATATATTTT. It is translated as CASSLEVGRGNTIYF.

The genes are TRBV7-9 and TRBJ2-5, with TRBD2 as a possible D gene (6 bases). V lost 5 bases, J lost 5 bases, and 15 bases lay in between. The CDR3 spans 14 residues. Germline V gives CDR1 SEHNR, CDR2 FQNEAQ (reference sequence). CDR3 region: CASSPWAGGETQYF. The CDR3 DNA reads TGTGCCAGCAGCCCGTGGGCAGGAGGGGAGACCCAGTACTTC. The variable domain in full, completed from reference TRBV7-9 and TRBJ2-5, reads DTGVSQNPRHKITKRGQNVTFRCDPISEHNRLYWYRQTLGQGPEFLTYFQNEAQLEKSRLLSDRFSAERPKGSFSTLEIQRTEQGDSAMYLCASSPWAGGETQYFGPGTRLLVL.

The CDR3 loop reads CASSPAGLYTDTQYF. CDR3 DNA sequence: TGTGCCAGCAGTCCTGCGGGACTATACACAGATACGCAGTATTTT. V and J are TRBV27 and TRBJ2-3; TRBD2 agrees at 7 bases. The CDR3 spans 15 residues. V shed 5 bases, J shed 2 bases, and the junction held 7 bases outside the gene matches. Germline V lookup: CDR1 MNHEY, CDR2 SMNVEV (reference sequence).

This clone has just one count. The chain couples TRBV5-1 to TRBJ2-7, with D possibly being TRBD2 (5 bases). In germline, CDR1 is SGHRS, CDR2 YFSETQ. There are 14 residues in the CDR3. Trimming cost V 4 bases and J 0 bases, with 11 bases left between them. The CDR3 nucleotides are TGCGCCAGCAGCCCGCGGACTGGCTCCTACGAGCAGTACTTC. Protein: CASSPRTGSYEQYF.

DNA for the CDR3: TGTGCCAGCAGTTCCCCTGGGACAGCGAACACTGAAGCTTTCTTT. This sequence encodes CASSSPGTANTEAFF. The rearrangement uses TRBV28 and TRBJ1-1; 7 bases agree with TRBD1. The CDR3 consists of 15 residues. Per the germline V gene, CDR1 is MDHEN and CDR2 is SYDVKM. The trim removed 4 bases at V and 1 base at J, leaving 6 bases unmatched.

This clone occurred once. The chain carries TRBV14 and TRBJ2-7; 7 nucleotides line up with TRBD1. CDR3 length equals 13 residues. V lost 7 bases, J lost 6 bases, and 9 bases stayed unmatched. Germline values: CDR1 SGHDN, CDR2 FVKESK. CDR3 region: CASNPTGKLEQYF. CDR3 nucleotides: TGTGCCAGCAACCCGACAGGGAAGCTCGAGCAGTACTTC.

This chain links TRBV6-6 with TRBJ1-3, with D tentatively TRBD1 (6 bases). The CDR3 is made up of 15 amino acids. V lost 6 bases, J lost 4 bases, and 16 bases lay in between. The germline CDR1 and CDR2 sequences are MNHNY and SVGAGI (reference sequence). In DNA, the CDR3 is TGTGCCAGCAGGGAAACAGGGTTCTCAGGAAACACCATATATTTT. This sequence encodes CASRETGFSGNTIYF.

The V gene is TRBV3-1 (or the pseudogene TRBV3-2), the J gene TRBJ2-7; D is perhaps TRBD1 (6 bases). V lost 3 bases and J 6 bases, leaving 12 bases between the germline ends. This CDR3 has 13 amino acids. CDR1 is LGHDT, CDR2 YNNKEL, per germline (reference sequence). DNA of the CDR3: TGTGCCAGCAGCCATTCCCCAGGGGCCGAGCAGTACTTC. Translated, it gives CASSHSPGAEQYF.

This sequence joins TRBV12-3 or TRBV12-4 and TRBJ2-5, with 8 bases matching TRBD2. CDR3 length equals 12 residues. V was clipped by 6 bases and J by 4 bases; unmatched bases: 1. CDR3 sequence: CASRRGAETQYF. The CDR3 DNA reads TGTGCCAGCAGGCGGGGGGCAGAGACCCAGTACTTC.

The table lists this clone with a count of one. The rearrangement links TRBV11-3 to TRBJ2-5, with 15 bases lining up with TRBD2. CDR3 length equals 15 residues. Germline V gives CDR1 SGHNT, CDR2 YENEEA. V lost 8 bases to trimming and J lost 4 bases; unmatched junction nucleotides: 5. The CDR3 loop is CASHRTSGRGETQYF. The CDR3 coding sequence is TGTGCCAGCCACCGGACTAGCGGGAGGGGAGAGACCCAGTACTTC.

The chain recombines TRBV29-1 with TRBJ2-2; 9 bases are a match to TRBD1. V shed 7 bases and J 4 bases; nucleotides not matched to a gene: 4. The CDR3 consists of 13 residues. In germline, CDR1 is SQVTM, CDR2 ANQGSEA. The CDR3 DNA sequence: TGCAGCGGGGGGGACAGGGTCACCGGGGAGCTGTTTTTT. It codes for CSGGDRVTGELFF.

Turning to this clone: The junction shows a germline mismatch at one end, possibly a read error. The chain has TRBV5-1 and TRBJ2-2, with D tentatively TRBD2 (6 bases). The length of the CDR3 is 14 residues. Germline V lookup: CDR1 SGHRS, CDR2 YFSETQ. For the CDR3, the DNA is TGCGCCAGCAACTTGGTCGGGGGCACCGGGGAGCTGTTTTTT. Its translation is CASNLVGGTGELFF.

The rearrangement links TRBV5-6 to TRBJ2-7; 11 positions match TRBD2. This CDR3 region has 16 residues. Germline CDR1 is SGHDT and CDR2 is YYEEEE. V was clipped by 0 bases and J by 7 bases; unmatched bases: 9. This chain's CDR3 is CASSLGGGTSGLEQYF. The CDR3 nucleotides are TGTGCCAGCAGCTTGGGGGGCGGGACTAGCGGTTTGGAGCAGTACTTC.

CDR3 sequence reads: CASSLSVGSTGELFF. As DNA, the CDR3 is TGCGCCAGCAGCTTGAGCGTCGGGAGCACCGGGGAGCTGTTTTTT. This chain joins TRBV5-1 and TRBJ2-2, with TRBD2 as a possible D gene (6 bases). The V end lost 1 base, the J end lost 4 bases, and 11 bases lay between the germline ends. The CDR3 consists of 15 residues. Germline lookup yields CDR1 SGHRS and CDR2 YFSETQ. The full variable domain, rest sourced from reference TRBV5-1 and TRBJ2-2, is KAGVTQTPRYLIKTRGQQVTLSCSPISGHRSVSWYQQTPGQGLQFLFEYFSETQRNKGNFPGRFSGRQFSNSRSEMNVSTLELGDSALYLCASSLSVGSTGELFFGEGSRLTVL.